The 23 T cell receptor beta chains below come from one sample, sequenced in a study of blood T cell repertoires in COVID-19. Profiled with immunoSEQ multiplex PCR; TCRdb holds only in-frame clones, not every one. Here the sample spans 250,000 to 300,000 clones, 75% to 90% being singletons. The sequenced sample was peripheral blood. Every receptor here comes from a man in his 60s who had recovered from COVID-19.

V and J are TRBV3-1 (or the pseudogene TRBV3-2) and TRBJ1-6; no reliable D call. Germline CDR1 reads LGHDT; CDR2 reads YNNKEL (reference sequence). Trimming removed 1 base from V and 6 bases from J, with 10 bases in between. CDR3 length: 15 residues. CDR3 amino acids: CASSQVVGGNSPLHF. The CDR3 nucleotides read TGTGCCAGCAGCCAAGTTGTCGGTGGTAATTCACCCCTCCACTTT.

This chain links TRBV4-1 with TRBJ2-7; 12 bases agree with TRBD2. This CDR3 has 14 amino acids. CDR1 and CDR2 (germline): MGHRA, YSYEKL. The junction had 5 bases not matched to a gene; V was cut back by 4 bases and J by 7 bases. The CDR3 sequence is CASSPTSGSNEQYF. The CDR3 coding sequence is TGCGCCAGCAGCCCGACTAGCGGGAGTAATGAGCAGTACTTC.

The chain recombines TRBV5-1 with TRBJ2-5; a weak D match, TRBD1 (6 bases). The V end lost 4 bases, the J end lost 2 bases, and 18 bases lay between the germline ends. Germline V gene lookup returns CDR1 SGHRS and CDR2 YFSETQ. This CDR3 comprises 16 residues. This CDR3 reads CASSPGGGWGQETQYF. As DNA, the CDR3 is TGCGCCAGCAGCCCGGGTGGGGGCTGGGGACAAGAGACCCAGTACTTC.

The genes are TRBV4-1 and TRBJ2-7, with TRBD2 identical over 8 bases. V lost 1 base to trimming and J lost 3 bases; unmatched junction nucleotides: 5. Germline V lookup: CDR1 MGHRA, CDR2 YSYEKL. The CDR3 consists of 15 residues. The CDR3 nucleotides read TGCGCCAGCAGCCAAGGCGCCAGCGGGGGCTACGAGCAGTACTTC. Amino acid sequence: CASSQGASGGYEQYF.

The chain uses TRBV21-1 and TRBJ1-5. TRBV21-1 is a pseudogene segment. The CDR3 totals 19 residues. The CDR3 DNA reads as TGTGCCAGCAGCACCCATAGGGCATTGGTGGATAGGAGGGATCAGCCCCAGCATTTT. Residues: CASSTHRALVDRRDQPQHF.

This clone was counted a single time. The chain links TRBV25-1 to TRBJ2-4; D might be TRBD2 (5 bases). CDR1 and CDR2 (germline): MGHDK, SYGVNS. Trimming stripped 3 bases from V and 8 bases from J, with 11 bases between. The CDR3 runs 13 residues. This CDR3 is CASSDGNNDIQYF. The DNA of the CDR3 is TGTGCCAGCAGTGACGGGAACAACGACATTCAGTACTTC. The entire variable domain, with the rest obtained from reference TRBV25-1 and TRBJ2-4, is as follows: EADIYQTPRYLVIGTGKKITLECSQTMGHDKMYWYQQDPGMELHLIHYSYGVNSTEKGDLSSESTVSRIRTEHFPLTLESARPSHTSQYLCASSDGNNDIQYFGAGTRLSVL.

This chain joins TRBV7-8 and TRBJ2-1, with 10 bases identical to TRBD2. The junction had 9 bases not matched to a gene; V was cut back by 6 bases and J by 4 bases. The V gene's germline CDR1 is SGHVS and CDR2 FQNEAQ. The CDR3 is made up of 16 amino acids. The CDR3 DNA reads as TGTGCCAGCAGACAAGGAAGGACTAGCGGTTACAATGAGCAGTTCTTC. Its translation: CASRQGRTSGYNEQFF.

In the case of this clone: This CDR3 is also generated by other DNA sequences in the sample. CDR3 protein: CASSTTGTGVYEQYF. CDR3 nucleotides: TGTGCCAGTAGTACGACCGGGACAGGGGTCTACGAGCAGTACTTC. The chain carries TRBV19 and TRBJ2-7; 10 nucleotides align to TRBD1. CDR3 length: 15 amino acids. CDR1 is LNHDA and CDR2 is SQIVND in the germline V gene (reference sequence). Trimming cost V 4 bases and J 3 bases; bases outside gene matches: 6.

This sequence joins TRBV7-3 and TRBJ2-3; possible D gene TRBD1, 6 bases. V lost 1 base, J lost 1 base, and 9 bases lay in between. The CDR3 extends over 15 amino acids. Germline lookup yields CDR1 SGHTA and CDR2 FQGTGA. The CDR3 DNA reads TGTGCCAGCAGCTTAATGGGGGCACGCACAGATACGCAGTATTTT. Translation: CASSLMGARTDTQYF.

V and J are TRBV6-1 and TRBJ1-3, with D hard to call. CDR1 MNHNS and CDR2 SASEGT come from the germline V gene. V dropped 5 bases and J dropped 2 bases, with 13 bases sitting between them. The CDR3 consists of 15 residues. DNA of the CDR3: TGTGCCAGCAGTCCCCTCAGGTTAACTGGAAACACCATATATTTT. Translated: CASSPLRLTGNTIYF.

This clone was seen only a few times. The genes are TRBV11-3 and TRBJ2-1; TRBD2 agrees at 9 bases. The CDR3 is 15 residues long. J gave up 9 bases and V 1 base, and 7 bases lay outside the gene matches. In germline, CDR1 is SGHNT, CDR2 YENEEA. As DNA, the CDR3 is TGTGCCAGCAGCTTAGGTCCAGCGGGAGGAGGTGAGCAGTTCTTC. This sequence encodes CASSLGPAGGGEQFF.

The chain is built from TRBV9 and TRBJ1-1; no clear D. Per the germline V gene, CDR1 is SGDLS and CDR2 is YYNGEE. Trimming removed 3 bases at V and 5 bases at J, with 17 bases between. This CDR3 region has 15 residues. CDR3 residues: CASSEIPGGSTEAFF. The CDR3 bases are TGTGCCAGCAGCGAAATACCGGGAGGGTCGACTGAAGCTTTCTTT.

The chain has TRBV28 and TRBJ2-2; D not certain. The V end lost 6 bases, the J end lost 7 bases, and 15 bases lay between the germline ends. The CDR3 loop spans 14 amino acids. Germline CDR1 and CDR2: MDHEN and SYDVKM. The chain's CDR3 is CASREMLGGGELFF. CDR3 sequence (DNA): TGTGCCAGCAGGGAAATGTTAGGCGGCGGGGAGCTGTTTTTT. The full variable domain, with the rest looked up from reference TRBV28 and TRBJ2-2, is DVKVTQSSRYLVKRTGEKVFLECVQDMDHENMFWYRQDPGLGLRLIYFSYDVKMKEKGDIPEGYSVSREKKERFSLILESASTNQTSMYLCASREMLGGGELFFGEGSRLTVL.

This clone has a handful of counts. This sequence joins TRBV19 and TRBJ1-5; D is possibly TRBD1 (5 bases). The CDR3 has 15 residues. Deletions cut 7 bases from V and 4 bases from J, with 17 bases between. CDR1 and CDR2 (germline): LNHDA, SQIVND (reference sequence). CDR3: CASKLNTGLNQPQHF. The CDR3 bases are TGTGCCAGTAAGTTAAACACAGGTCTGAATCAGCCCCAGCATTTT.

CDR3: CASSQGGVAGVGDTQYF. Here the CDR3 DNA reads TGTGCCAGCAGCCAAGGGGGAGTAGCGGGAGTTGGAGATACGCAGTATTTT. The V gene is TRBV3-1 (or the pseudogene TRBV3-2), the J gene TRBJ2-3, with 9 bases fitting TRBD2. The germline gives CDR1 LGHDT, CDR2 YNNKEL (reference sequence). V lost 1 base and J lost 5; bases outside the gene matches: 10. The CDR3 has 17 residues.

The genes are TRBV24-1 and TRBJ2-1, with 16 bases fitting TRBD2. The CDR3 contains 19 residues. Trimming cost V 4 bases and J 0 bases; bases outside gene matches: 5. Germline values: CDR1 KGHDR, CDR2 SFDVKD. The CDR3 DNA follows: TGTGCCACCAGTGACCCGGGACTAGCGGGGGGGGTCTCCTACAATGAGCAGTTCTTC. It yields the protein CATSDPGLAGGVSYNEQFF.

This chain joins TRBV27 and TRBJ2-3; 7 bases agree with TRBD2. With 3 bases clipped from V and 0 bases from J, the junction kept 6 bases outside the gene matches. CDR3 length: 16 residues. Germline V gives CDR1 MNHEY, CDR2 SMNVEV (reference sequence). The CDR3 nucleotides are TGTGCCAGCAGTTTGGGGCTAGCGGTTAGCACAGATACGCAGTATTTT. Translated: CASSLGLAVSTDTQYF.

The gene calls are TRBV7-3 and TRBJ1-6, with 7 nucleotides matching TRBD1. The CDR3 contains 13 residues. Germline loops: CDR1 SGHTA, CDR2 FQGTGA. V trimming: 6 bases; J trimming: 9 bases; junction bases outside the gene matches: 5. This CDR3 is CASSQDRVSPLHF. CDR3 in DNA: TGTGCCAGCAGTCAAGACAGGGTTTCACCCCTCCACTTT.

The V and J genes are TRBV5-1 and TRBJ1-2; possible D gene TRBD1, 6 bases. This CDR3 is 19 amino acids long. Germline assignment: CDR1 SGHRS and CDR2 YFSETQ. Trimming left V 0 bases short and J 0 bases short, with 21 bases between. CDR3 in amino acids: CASSLEGQGNLAANYGYTF. CDR3 coding DNA: TGCGCCAGCAGCTTGGAGGGGCAGGGGAATTTGGCAGCTAACTATGGCTACACCTTC.

This sequence joins TRBV5-6 and TRBJ2-3; TRBD2 matches at 8 bases. Germline V gives CDR1 SGHDT, CDR2 YYEEEE. CDR3 size: 14 residues. J lost 1 base, V lost 3 bases, and 1 base had no gene match. The DNA for the CDR3 is TGTGCCAGCAGCTGGCGGGGGGGCACAGATACGCAGTATTTT. This translates into CASSWRGGTDTQYF.

The rearrangement uses TRBV6-5 and TRBJ1-5, with D perhaps TRBD1 (5 bases). Trimming left V 2 bases short and J 7 bases short, with 12 bases between. The CDR3 sequence is 14 residues long. Germline CDR1 and CDR2: MNHEY and SVGAGI. DNA for the CDR3: TGTGCCAGCAGTTACACTTCGAAGGGGCAGCCCCAGCATTTT. Its translation: CASSYTSKGQPQHF.

Concerning this clone: An end of the junction differs from the germline gene, which may be a read error. The rearrangement joins TRBV7-7 to TRBJ2-7; possibly TRBD2 for D (5 bases). The germline gives CDR1 SSHAT, CDR2 FNYEAQ (reference sequence). There are 14 residues in the CDR3. The CDR3 coding sequence is TGTGCTAGCAGCCCCGGGGTTAGCTCCTACGAGCAGTACTTC. Its translation is CASSPGVSSYEQYF.

The V gene is TRBV4-1, the J gene TRBJ1-6; the D is unclear. Germline V gene sequence: CDR1 MGHRA, CDR2 YSYEKL. The CDR3 extends over 15 amino acids. V was pared by 1 base and J by 7 bases, with 11 bases between. CDR3 amino acids: CASSQAPGLNSPLHF. CDR3 DNA sequence: TGCGCCAGCAGCCAAGCTCCAGGCCTAAATTCACCCCTCCACTTT.